This T cell receptor (beta chain) was sequenced for a study of regulatory T cells in long-lasting Graves disease. Study outcomes and limitations: When disease was persistent, TRBV28, TRBJ1-2 and TRBJ2-5 were the favored segments.

Time point here: persistent/refractory GD, antithyroid drugs over 5 years with positive TRAb. The TCR library used RNA extracted from PBMCs. American Thyroid Association guidelines served as the basis for diagnosing Graves' disease. Construction of the TCR beta libraries employed iRepertoire HTBI primers in conjunction with Arm-PCR of CDR3 regions. TCRdb recomputed calls from the multiplex PCR reads with MiXCR, one row per CDR3 protein. Among around 450,000 distinct CDR3 sequences listed, 20% to 25% were seen once. As to this clonotype: Its antigen is not identified.

Trimming cost V 1 base and J 3 bases; bases outside gene matches: 12. The CDR3 runs to 18 residues. Germline V lookup: CDR1 SEHNR, CDR2 FQNEAQ (reference sequence). Sequences were derived from peripheral blood mononuclear cells (PBMCs), sampled when the disease was refractory, from a patient treated with antithyroid drugs. The V and J genes are TRBV7-9 and TRBJ2-7; TRBD2 matches 10 bases. The sequence was collected from a female donor with Graves disease. The CDR3 region has the DNA TGTGCCAGCAGCTTAGGACAGGGATTTAGCGGGAGGAACTACGAGCAGTACTTC. Its translation is CASSLGQGFSGRNYEQYF.